This T cell receptor beta chain comes out of a study of cytomegalovirus exposure and HLA in healthy donors. About the study: Genotyping showed less than 85% of over 350 donors falling in the Caucasian-associated ancestry cluster.

Germline CDR1 MNHEY, CDR2 SVGAGI. The length of the CDR3 is 15 residues. V lost 6 bases to trimming and J lost 0 bases, with 12 bases between them. Vbeta (60) and Jbeta (13) primers were used in the PCR. Sequencing used immunoSEQ multiplex PCR; TCRdb keeps in-frame clones, though not all of them. The repertoire holds 150,000 or so clones, with roughly 84% as singletons. Material for sequencing was PBMCs. This receptor was taken from a male donor in good health and CMV-seronegative. V and J are TRBV6-5 and TRBJ2-1; D remains unclear. The CDR3 sequence is CASRRPFSSYNEQFF. CDR3 DNA sequence: TGTGCCAGCAGGCGTCCATTTAGCTCCTACAATGAGCAGTTCTTC.